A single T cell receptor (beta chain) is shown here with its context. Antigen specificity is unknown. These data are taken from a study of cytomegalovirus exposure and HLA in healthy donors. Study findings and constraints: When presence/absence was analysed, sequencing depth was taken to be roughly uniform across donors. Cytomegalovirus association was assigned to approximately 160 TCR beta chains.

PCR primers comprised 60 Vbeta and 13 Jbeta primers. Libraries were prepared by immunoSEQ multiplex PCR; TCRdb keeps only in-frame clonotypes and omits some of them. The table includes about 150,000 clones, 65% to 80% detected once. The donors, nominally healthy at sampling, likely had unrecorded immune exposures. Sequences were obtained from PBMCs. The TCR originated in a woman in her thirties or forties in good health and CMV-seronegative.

CDR3 sequence reads: CASSSRTGGFGGYNEQFF. CDR3 DNA: TGTGCCAGCAGCTCACGGACAGGGGGATTTGGCGGCTACAATGAGCAGTTCTTC. V is TRBV13 and J is TRBJ2-1, with 10 positions matching TRBD1. Germline V CDR1 and CDR2: PRHDT, FYEKMQ (reference sequence). This CDR3 is built from 18 residues. V gave up 4 bases and J gave up 3 bases; unmatched junction bases: 12.